This T cell receptor (beta chain) was identified in a study of T cell responses to AZD1222 COVID-19 vaccine. Overall study findings and caveats: Regions 160-218 and 743-854 held dominance among vaccine-associated CD4 TCRs, which spanned spike. In all cases, repertoires were sampled only after the peak T cell response.

Between the trimmed V and J ends, which lost 1 base and 5 bases, there was a span of 20 bases. Germline loops: CDR1 SGHTA, CDR2 FQGNSA. The CDR3 extends over 17 amino acids. Libraries were prepared by immunoSEQ multiplex PCR; TCRdb keeps only in-frame clonotypes and omits some of them. Among 150,000 to 200,000 clones listed, around 87% were seen once. As concerns this clone: Its antigen is not identified.

The sequencing here drew on peripheral blood, taken on day 0 of MenACWY control vaccination. The sequence was obtained from an adult in good health. The V and J genes are TRBV7-2 and TRBJ2-5; D call uncertain. This CDR3 reads CASSLVIGPPGSETQYF. The CDR3 DNA follows: TGTGCCAGCAGCTTAGTTATCGGCCCCCCCGGATCGGAGACCCAGTACTTC.